The present entry profiles one T cell receptor beta chain with its context. Its antigen is unknown. Nothing much larger sits one base from this clone, and base qualities are not available. This entry belongs to a study of vaccination effects on CD4 cells after COVID-19 (dated by TCRdb to 2021 to 2024). Looking at the study overall: Participants received two doses of either the BNT162b2 or the mRNA-1273 mRNA SARS-CoV-2 vaccine. In a couple of convalescent patients, pre-vaccine samples were collected 16 days and one week ahead of the first dose, 142 and 148 days after COVID-19 diagnosis. SARS-CoV-2 spike-specific CD4+ TCR repertoires were compared before and after mRNA vaccination in COVID-19 convalescent patients and in infection-naive vaccine recipients. Altogether, around 11 COVID-19 convalescent patients and 4 SARS-CoV-2-naive healthy vaccine recipients made up the full study. Cultures from other donors in the study were sequenced with the Oncomine TCR Beta short-read assay on an Illumina iSeq 100.

The library relied on the immunoSEQ multiplex PCR assay. DNA from the cultured, isolated CD4+ T cells was subjected to TCR beta CDR3 sequencing. As for the authors' bioinformatics: The analysis removed non-productive TCR sequences, trimmed reads to the CDR3 region, and retained only CDR3s that were 7 or more amino acids long. Antigen-specific clonotypes were identified using the MANAFEST web app by comparison of expansion in peptide wells against reference cultures. To count as positive, a clone had to show expansion at FDR<0.05 compared with the reference and with all other wells, an odds ratio above 5, and a frequency above 0.1% in two replicate wells. A clonotype was called cross-reactive if it was significantly expanded both in SARS-CoV-2 spike wells and in at least one common cold coronavirus spike condition. CDR3 similarity was assessed by Levenshtein distance with the stringdist R package, and unrooted trees were built with ape in R 3.6.1. Drawn from immuneACCESS, this table holds only the in-frame rearrangements with V and J called that TCRdb kept. Clones are partly lost; checked studies trace under half to an unresolved V gene and leave the rest unexplained. The V and J calls and clone size were taken over from that table, and D and trimming were inferred from the DNA. In this sample the table shows about 40,000 clones, roughly 66% of which occur a single time. About 35% of the sample rests with the top ten.

In the ViraFEST assay, PBMC were stimulated with viral peptide pools, and TCR sequencing was then used to find antigen-specific CD4+ T cell clonotypes based on their expansion. After 10 to 11 days of culture, CD4+ T cells were isolated with the EasySep CD4+ T cell isolation kit. Convalescent patients had PCR-confirmed SARS-CoV-2 infection between March and December 2020, before Alpha, Beta and Delta variants emerged in the United States. Roughly 2 million PBMC per well were cultured in IMDM with roughly 5% human AB serum, around 10 IU/ml IL-2 and gentamicin, plus 10 ug/ml peptides. On days 3 and 7, half of the culture medium was replaced with fresh IL-2-containing medium. Unless noted otherwise, every peptide stimulation condition was cultured in triplicate wells. PBMC were separated from whole blood using Ficoll-Paque Plus gradient centrifugation and were then either cryopreserved at -140C or used fresh. Genomic DNA was extracted from cultured CD4+ T cells with the QIAamp micro DNA kit.

General findings and caveats noted by the study authors: In convalescent patients, the post-vaccine spike-reactive repertoire was composed mainly of new vaccine-induced clones that were largely distinct from infection-induced clones. Only a small number of convalescent patients were included, and no early post-infection timepoints were available, which limited the study. At late post-vaccination timepoints, both infection-induced and vaccine-induced clones showed marked clonal contraction, consistent with waning T cell responses.

In the germline V gene (reference sequence), CDR1 corresponds to MNHEY and CDR2 to SMNVEV. From V the trimming removes 2 bases and from J it removes 4 bases, while the gene matches leave 3 bases of the junction unaccounted for. CDR3 length: 14 amino acids, cysteine to phenylalanine. This entry keeps only the CDR3 DNA: 42 bases, framed from base 1. This material consisted of CD4+ T cells from PBMCs cultured with a peptide pool, taken before COVID-19 vaccination. The V gene is TRBV27 and the J gene is TRBJ2-3; 7 nucleotides in the junction match TRBD1. The source is a human donor who had a prior SARS-CoV-2 infection. The CDR3: CASSLGQGADTQYF. The nucleotide sequence is TGTGCCAGCAGTTTAGGCCAGGGGGCAGATACGCAGTATTTT.